What follows are 22 T cell receptor beta chains derived from one specimen sequenced in a study of chemoradiotherapy in HPV16-positive cancers. TCRdb keeps only in-frame clones here, not all; method: immunoSEQ multiplex PCR. Of over 3,500 clones in the sample, approximately 94% were seen once. The material sequenced was tumor tissue, taken from a patient who underwent chemoradiotherapy. The receptors originated from a human donor with HPV-associated anogenital cancer.

This chain connects TRBV7-2 to TRBJ2-7; 15 nucleotides align to TRBD2. V lost 5 bases and J lost 3; bases outside the gene matches: 11. From germline, CDR1 is SGHTA and CDR2 FQGNSA. The CDR3 totals 18 residues. CDR3 DNA: TGTGCCAGCAGCCCTTGGACTAGCGGGGGGGGACAAGTCTACGAGCAGTACTTC. This gives the protein CASSPWTSGGGQVYEQYF.

The chain combines TRBV5-8 with TRBJ2-6, with no clear D. Trimming took off 7 bases at V and 5 bases at J, with 22 bases between the two ends. The CDR3 has 17 amino acids. The germline gives CDR1 SGHTS, CDR2 YDEGEE. CDR3 amino acids: CASSISHPQSRANVLTF. The CDR3 coding sequence is TGTGCCAGCTCGATATCTCATCCACAAAGTCGGGCCAACGTCCTGACTTTC.

This clone was seen only once. The rearrangement joins TRBV7-8 to TRBJ2-1; 7 bases are shared with TRBD2. CDR1 and CDR2 (germline): SGHVS, FQNEAQ. The length of the CDR3 is 15 residues. The V and J ends lost 2 bases and 4 bases, in that order; junction bases with no gene match: 5. The CDR3 spells CASSLFLAEYNEQFF. Written as DNA, the CDR3 is TGTGCCAGCAGCTTATTTCTAGCGGAGTACAATGAGCAGTTCTTC.

This clone is a singleton in its sample. The chain recombines TRBV19 with TRBJ2-2; TRBD1 or TRBD2 may be the D gene (5 bases each). V lost 5 bases and J lost 6, with 10 bases in between. The CDR3 sequence is 13 residues long. Germline CDR1 reads LNHDA; CDR2 reads SQIVND (reference sequence). Written as DNA, the CDR3 is TGTGCCAGTAGTTCCAGGGACGCCGGGGAGCTGTTTTTT. Protein product: CASSSRDAGELFF.

This chain joins TRBV4-3 and TRBJ1-2; 11 nucleotides line up with TRBD1. The CDR3 is made up of 16 amino acids. Trimming removed 2 bases from V and 4 bases from J; junction bases left unmatched: 6. Looked up from germline, CDR1 is LGHNA and CDR2 is YSLEER. In nucleotides, the CDR3 is TGCGCCAGCAGCCAAATCGGGACAGGGGGGACCTATGGCTACACCTTC. Translated, it gives CASSQIGTGGTYGYTF.

This chain links TRBV6-5 with TRBJ1-6, with TRBD1 matching 8 bases. CDR1 MNHEY and CDR2 SVGAGI come from the germline V gene. With V trimmed by 4 bases and J by 9 bases, 11 bases remained unmatched. The CDR3 length is 16 residues. The CDR3 DNA is TGTGCCAGCAGTTCGAGCAAAGGACAGGGTGCTTCACCCCTCCACTTT. This sequence encodes CASSSSKGQGASPLHF.

The sample holds a few counts of this clone. The J gene is TRBJ1-6, the V gene TRBV19, with TRBD1 as a possible D gene (5 bases). The germline V gene has CDR1 LNHDA and CDR2 SQIVND (reference sequence). V lost 3 bases and J lost 0, with 9 bases in between. The CDR3 consists of 16 residues. CDR3 nucleotides: TGTGCCAGTAGTATTGAGGGGAGCTCCTATAATTCACCCCTCCACTTT. This gives the protein CASSIEGSSYNSPLHF.

The chain links TRBV6-5 to TRBJ1-4; possible D gene TRBD1, 6 bases. CDR1 and CDR2 from the germline V gene are MNHEY and SVGAGI. This CDR3 contains 14 residues. V lost 6 bases and J lost 3, with 11 bases in between. CDR3 amino acids: CASRNRAANEKLFF. The CDR3 bases are TGTGCCAGCAGGAACAGGGCGGCTAATGAAAAACTGTTTTTT.

This sequence joins TRBV7-9 and TRBJ1-2; D is undetermined. The ends were cut back, 4 bases at V and 7 bases at J, with 10 bases in the middle. Germline values: CDR1 SEHNR, CDR2 FQNEAQ (reference sequence). The CDR3 has 12 amino acids. CDR3 region: CASSSGSLGYTF. The DNA for the CDR3 is TGTGCCAGCAGCTCCGGTAGCCTTGGCTACACCTTC.

V gene TRBV9 combines with J gene TRBJ2-5; D may match TRBD1 or TRBD2 (5 bases each). Germline values: CDR1 SGDLS, CDR2 YYNGEE. Trimming left V 3 bases short and J 4 bases short, with 19 bases between. This CDR3 spans 16 amino acids. The CDR3 is CASSATGRLGVETQYF. CDR3 sequence (DNA): TGTGCCAGCAGCGCCACAGGACGGCTCGGGGTAGAGACCCAGTACTTC. Together with reference TRBV9 and TRBJ2-5, the CDR3 gives the full variable domain: DSGVTQTPKHLITATGQRVTLRCSPRSGDLSVYWYQQSLDQGLQFLIQYYNGEERAKGNILERFSAQQFPDLHSELNLSSLELGDSALYFCASSATGRLGVETQYFGPGTRLLVL.

The V and J genes are TRBV7-9 and TRBJ1-1; possible D gene TRBD1, 6 bases. The CDR3 sequence is 15 residues long. V lost 1 base and J lost 1, with 10 bases in between. Germline V CDR1 and CDR2: SEHNR, FQNEAQ (reference sequence). For the CDR3, the DNA is TGTGCCAGCAGCTTAGGGCCGGGACAGAACACTGAAGCTTTCTTT. As protein: CASSLGPGQNTEAFF.

V gene TRBV6-1 combines with J gene TRBJ2-1; TRBD1 is a possible D gene (6 bases). The CDR3 is 15 amino acids. Trimming removed 8 bases at V and 2 bases at J, with 16 bases between. The germline V gene encodes CDR1 MNHNS and CDR2 SASEGT. The CDR3 reads CASHRDIETYNEQFF. DNA for the CDR3: TGTGCCAGCCACAGGGACATCGAGACCTACAATGAGCAGTTCTTC.

This chain links TRBV6-1 with TRBJ1-2; 10 nucleotides agree with TRBD1. J was trimmed by 8 bases and V by 6 bases; bases with no gene match: 3. CDR3 length: 12 amino acids. Germline loops: CDR1 MNHNS, CDR2 SASEGT. The CDR3 DNA reads as TGTGCCAGCAGGGGGACAGGGGAAGGCTACACCTTC. Protein: CASRGTGEGYTF.

V usage is TRBV27 and J usage is TRBJ2-7, with D perhaps matching TRBD2 (6 bases). V lost 6 bases to trimming and J lost 1 base, with 19 bases between them. There are 16 residues in the CDR3. The germline gives CDR1 MNHEY, CDR2 SMNVEV (reference sequence). Here the CDR3 DNA reads TGTGCCAGCAGCCCAAGGGACCGCGGGATTTCCTACGAGCAGTACTTC. Translation: CASSPRDRGISYEQYF.

The rearrangement joins TRBV6-6 to TRBJ2-7; D not certain. The CDR3 spans 12 residues. Trimming took off 2 bases at V and 2 bases at J, with 4 bases between the two ends. Germline V gene lookup returns CDR1 MNHNY and CDR2 SVGAGI (reference sequence). Here the CDR3 reads CASSYTPYEQYF. In DNA, the CDR3 is TGTGCCAGCAGTTACACCCCCTACGAGCAGTACTTC.

The V and J genes are TRBV5-4 and TRBJ2-7; D possibly corresponds to TRBD1 (5 bases). V lost 4 bases and J lost 1, with 12 bases in between. Per the germline V gene, CDR1 is SGHNT and CDR2 is YYREEE (reference sequence). The CDR3 spans 14 residues. The CDR3 DNA is TGTGCCAGCAGCCCCGACAGTCCTTCCTACGAGCAGTACTTC. It translates to CASSPDSPSYEQYF.

The gene calls are TRBV28 and TRBJ2-7; 9 bases match TRBD1. Looked up from germline, CDR1 is MDHEN and CDR2 is SYDVKM. V shed 5 bases and J 5 bases; nucleotides not matched to a gene: 13. This CDR3 is 16 amino acids long. The CDR3 sequence: CASSSQTGTGLNEQYF. In nucleotides, the CDR3 is TGTGCCAGCAGTAGCCAAACCGGGACAGGGCTCAACGAGCAGTACTTC.

The genes are TRBV4-3 and TRBJ1-1; 8 nucleotides line up with TRBD1. The length of the CDR3 is 15 residues. After removal of 2 bases from V and 4 bases from J, the junction contained 6 bases not matched to a gene. CDR1 and CDR2 from the germline V gene are LGHNA and YSLEER. CDR3 sequence reads: CASSQLTGEVTEAFF. Here the CDR3 DNA reads TGCGCCAGCAGCCAACTGACAGGGGAGGTCACTGAAGCTTTCTTT.

The chain is built from TRBV7-2 and TRBJ1-1, with D tentatively TRBD1 (5 bases). The germline V and J ends were trimmed by 0 bases and 8 bases, with 13 bases remaining between them. Looked up from germline, CDR1 is SGHTA and CDR2 is FQGNSA. This CDR3 has 14 amino acids. In DNA, the CDR3 is TGTGCCAGCAGCTTAGCTCGGGGACTAAGAGAAGCTTTCTTT. Translation gives CASSLARGLREAFF.

The chain couples TRBV27 to TRBJ2-5, with D perhaps TRBD2 (5 bases). The CDR3 is made up of 13 amino acids. Germline values: CDR1 MNHEY, CDR2 SMNVEV (reference sequence). V was cut by 3 bases and J by 5 bases, with 10 bases left in between. The CDR3 sequence: CASSFRPGETQYF. The CDR3 DNA sequence: TGTGCCAGCAGTTTCCGCCCGGGGGAGACCCAGTACTTC.

This chain uses TRBV2 with TRBJ2-1; D may be TRBD1 or TRBD2 (5 bases each). Germline V gene lookup returns CDR1 SNHLY and CDR2 FYNNEI. The CDR3 spans 12 residues. V was shortened by 8 bases and J by 6 bases, with 11 bases between the two germline ends. This chain's CDR3 is CASRDLVNEQFF. As DNA, the CDR3 is TGTGCCAGCCGGGACCTCGTCAATGAGCAGTTCTTC. Variable domain in full (rest from reference TRBV2 and TRBJ2-1): EPEVTQTPSHQVTQMGQEVILRCVPISNHLYFYWYRQILGQKVEFLVSFYNNEISEKSEIFDDQFSVERPDGSNFTLKIRSTKLEDSAMYFCASRDLVNEQFFGPGTRLTVL.

The chain uses TRBV14 and TRBJ2-7; no clear D. The V end was cut by 2 bases, the J end by 2 bases, with 7 bases between. Germline values: CDR1 SGHDN, CDR2 FVKESK. The CDR3 runs to 13 residues. The DNA of the CDR3 is TGTGCCAGCAGCCAACGACACCCCTACGAGCAGTACTTC. Protein product: CASSQRHPYEQYF.